In this sample, the clone carrying this T cell receptor beta chain turned up once. This entry belongs to a study of blood T cell repertoires in COVID-19. Study-wide context: PBMCs, B-cell-depleted T cells, or T cells were the source of the cDNA or gDNA that made up the material.

Donors in Cohort 3 who had recovered were those with two negative PCRs, healthcare professional clearance, or resolution of their symptoms. Measured with immunoSEQ multiplex PCR; TCRdb has only the in-frame clones, and not every one. The sample holds more than 400,000 clones, about 90% seen once. The sample consisted of PBMCs or T cells enriched from blood (not recorded which). The receptor comes from a man between 18 and 35 years old who had recovered from COVID-19.

CDR3 nucleotide sequence: TGTGCCAGCAGCGTAGGAGGAGGACAGGGTAGCACTGAAGCTTTCTTT. It yields the protein CASSVGGGQGSTEAFF. The V gene is TRBV9, the J gene TRBJ1-1, with TRBD1 matching 8 bases. The CDR3 contains 16 residues. CDR1 SGDLS and CDR2 YYNGEE come from the germline V gene. V shed 0 bases, J shed 4 bases, and the junction held 8 bases outside the gene matches.